This T cell receptor beta chain is drawn from a study of chronic HIV infection and antiretroviral therapy. This clonotype was seen repeatedly, ten times or more. TCRdb recomputed calls from the 5' RACE reads with MiXCR, one row per CDR3 protein. The table records around 30,000 distinct CDR3 sequences, about 9.6% of them present only once. Germline CDR1 and CDR2: SNHLY and FYNNEI. The CDR3 is 15 residues long. The ends lost 6 bases at V and 5 bases at J; junction bases unmatched: 6. The sample taken for sequencing was peripheral blood. This chain joins TRBV2 and TRBJ2-7; 14 bases fit TRBD2. This receptor was taken from an adult who had HIV and had not received antiretroviral therapy, or was an uninfected healthy control (not recorded which). This chain's CDR3 is CASRTSGRAADEQYF. In DNA, the CDR3 is TGTGCCAGCAGGACTAGCGGGAGGGCCGCGGACGAGCAGTACTTC.